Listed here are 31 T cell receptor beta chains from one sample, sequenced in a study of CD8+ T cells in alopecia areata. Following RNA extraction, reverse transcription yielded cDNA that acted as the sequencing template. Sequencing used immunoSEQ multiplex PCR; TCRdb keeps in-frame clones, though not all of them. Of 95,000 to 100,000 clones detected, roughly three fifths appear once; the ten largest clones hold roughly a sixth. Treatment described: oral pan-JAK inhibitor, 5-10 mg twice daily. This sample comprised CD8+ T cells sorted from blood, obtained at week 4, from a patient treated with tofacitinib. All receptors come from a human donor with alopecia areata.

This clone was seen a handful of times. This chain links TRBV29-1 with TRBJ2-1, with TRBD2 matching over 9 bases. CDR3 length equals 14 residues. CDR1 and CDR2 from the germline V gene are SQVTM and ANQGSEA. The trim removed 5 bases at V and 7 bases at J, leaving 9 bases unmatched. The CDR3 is CSVSPSGRMNEQFF. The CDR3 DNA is TGCAGCGTTTCCCCCAGCGGGAGGATGAATGAGCAGTTCTTC.

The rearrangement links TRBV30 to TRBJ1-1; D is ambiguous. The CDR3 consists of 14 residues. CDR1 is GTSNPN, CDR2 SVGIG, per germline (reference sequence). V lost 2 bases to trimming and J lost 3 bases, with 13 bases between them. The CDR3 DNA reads TGTGCCTGGAGTTACAGACTGAGGTACACTGAAGCTTTCTTT. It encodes CAWSYRLRYTEAFF.

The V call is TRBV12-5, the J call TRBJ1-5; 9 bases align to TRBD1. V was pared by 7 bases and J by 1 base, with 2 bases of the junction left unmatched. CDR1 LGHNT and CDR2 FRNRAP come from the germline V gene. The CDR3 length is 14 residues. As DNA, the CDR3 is TGTGCTAGTGAACAGGGGGCAAGCAATCAGCCCCAGCATTTT. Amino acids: CASEQGASNQPQHF.

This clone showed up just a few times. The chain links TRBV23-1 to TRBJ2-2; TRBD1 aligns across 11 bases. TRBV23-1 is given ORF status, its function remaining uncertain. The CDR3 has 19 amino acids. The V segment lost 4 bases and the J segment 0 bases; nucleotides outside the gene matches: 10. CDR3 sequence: CASSRWDRGVFPNTGELFF. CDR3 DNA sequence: TGCGCCAGCAGTCGTTGGGACAGGGGGGTTTTCCCGAACACCGGGGAGCTGTTTTTT.

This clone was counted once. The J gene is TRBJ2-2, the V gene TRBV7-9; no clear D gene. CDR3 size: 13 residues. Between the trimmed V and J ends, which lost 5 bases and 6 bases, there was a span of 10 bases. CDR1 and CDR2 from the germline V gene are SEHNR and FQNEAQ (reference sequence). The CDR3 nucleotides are TGTGCCAGCAGCAAATCTCCAGCCGGGGAGCTGTTTTTT. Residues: CASSKSPAGELFF. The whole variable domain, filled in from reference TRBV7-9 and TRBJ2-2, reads DTGVSQNPRHKITKRGQNVTFRCDPISEHNRLYWYRQTLGQGPEFLTYFQNEAQLEKSRLLSDRFSAERPKGSFSTLEIQRTEQGDSAMYLCASSKSPAGELFFGEGSRLTVL.

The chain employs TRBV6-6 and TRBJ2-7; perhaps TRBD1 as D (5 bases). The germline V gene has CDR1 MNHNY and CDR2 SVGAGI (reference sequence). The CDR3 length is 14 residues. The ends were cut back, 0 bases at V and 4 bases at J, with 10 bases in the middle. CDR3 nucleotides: TGTGCCAGCAGTTACTCTAGGCAGGGTTACGAGCAGTACTTC. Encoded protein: CASSYSRQGYEQYF.

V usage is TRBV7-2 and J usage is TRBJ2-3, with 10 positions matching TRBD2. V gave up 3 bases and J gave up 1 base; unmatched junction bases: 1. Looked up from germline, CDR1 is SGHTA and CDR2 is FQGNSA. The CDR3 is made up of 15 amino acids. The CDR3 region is CASSFGLAGTDTQYF. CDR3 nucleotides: TGTGCCAGCAGCTTTGGACTAGCGGGCACAGATACGCAGTATTTT.

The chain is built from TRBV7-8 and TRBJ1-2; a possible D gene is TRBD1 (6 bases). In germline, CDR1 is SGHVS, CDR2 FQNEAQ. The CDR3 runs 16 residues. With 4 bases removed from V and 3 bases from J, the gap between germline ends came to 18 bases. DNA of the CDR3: TGTGCCAGCAGCTACGGTGAACAGGGTGAGGACTATGGCTACACCTTC. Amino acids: CASSYGEQGEDYGYTF. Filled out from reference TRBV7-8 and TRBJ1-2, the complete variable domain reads GAGVSQSPRYKVAKRGQDVALRCDPISGHVSLFWYQQALGQGPEFLTYFQNEAQLDKSGLPSDRFFAERPEGSVSTLKIQRTQQEDSAVYLCASSYGEQGEDYGYTFGSGTRLTVV.

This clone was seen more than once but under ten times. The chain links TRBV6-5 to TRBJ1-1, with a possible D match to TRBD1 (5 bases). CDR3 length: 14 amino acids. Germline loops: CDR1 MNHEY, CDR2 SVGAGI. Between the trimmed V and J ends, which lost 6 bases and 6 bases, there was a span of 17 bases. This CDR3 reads CASRTPDGDAEAFF. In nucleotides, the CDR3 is TGTGCCAGCAGGACCCCTGACGGGGACGCTGAAGCTTTCTTT.

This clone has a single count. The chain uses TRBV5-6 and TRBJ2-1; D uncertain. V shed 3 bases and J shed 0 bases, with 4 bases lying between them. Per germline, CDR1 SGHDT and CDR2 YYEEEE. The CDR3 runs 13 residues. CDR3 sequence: CASSSRSYNEQFF. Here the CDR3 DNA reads TGTGCCAGCAGCTCGCGCTCCTACAATGAGCAGTTCTTC.

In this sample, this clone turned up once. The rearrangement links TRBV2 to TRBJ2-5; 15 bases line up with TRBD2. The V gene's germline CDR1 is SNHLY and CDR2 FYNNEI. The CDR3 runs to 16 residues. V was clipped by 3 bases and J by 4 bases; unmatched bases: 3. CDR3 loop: CASSDWTSGRVETQYF. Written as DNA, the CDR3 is TGTGCCAGCAGTGATTGGACTAGCGGGAGGGTAGAGACCCAGTACTTC.

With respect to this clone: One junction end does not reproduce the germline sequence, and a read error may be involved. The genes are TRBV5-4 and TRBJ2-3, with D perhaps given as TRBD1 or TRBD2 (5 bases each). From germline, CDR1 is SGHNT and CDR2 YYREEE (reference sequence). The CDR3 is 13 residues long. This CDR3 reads CASSFWGNEHGDF. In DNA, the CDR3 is TGTGCCAGCAGCTTCTGGGGGAACGAGCACGGAGATTTT.

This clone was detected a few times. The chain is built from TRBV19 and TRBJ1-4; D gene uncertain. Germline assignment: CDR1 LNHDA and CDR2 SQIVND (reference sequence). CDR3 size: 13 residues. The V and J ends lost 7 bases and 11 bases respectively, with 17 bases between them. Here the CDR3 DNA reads TGTGCCAGTACCAATGAATGGGCGGGGAAACTGTTTTTT. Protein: CASTNEWAGKLFF.

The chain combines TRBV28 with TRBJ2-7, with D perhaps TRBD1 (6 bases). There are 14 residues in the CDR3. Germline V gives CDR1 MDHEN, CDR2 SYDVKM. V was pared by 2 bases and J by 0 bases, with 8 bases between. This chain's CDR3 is CASSLHRASYEQYF. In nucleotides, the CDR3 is TGTGCCAGCAGTTTACACAGGGCCTCCTACGAGCAGTACTTC.

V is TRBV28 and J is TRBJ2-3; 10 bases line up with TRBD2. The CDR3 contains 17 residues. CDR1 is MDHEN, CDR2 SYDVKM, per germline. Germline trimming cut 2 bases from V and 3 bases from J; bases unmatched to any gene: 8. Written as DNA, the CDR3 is TGTGCCAGCAGTTTAAATTCTCCTAGCGGGAGAACAGATACGCAGTATTTT. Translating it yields CASSLNSPSGRTDTQYF. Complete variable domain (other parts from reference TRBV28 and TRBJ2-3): DVKVTQSSRYLVKRTGEKVFLECVQDMDHENMFWYRQDPGLGLRLIYFSYDVKMKEKGDIPEGYSVSREKKERFSLILESASTNQTSMYLCASSLNSPSGRTDTQYFGPGTRLTVL.

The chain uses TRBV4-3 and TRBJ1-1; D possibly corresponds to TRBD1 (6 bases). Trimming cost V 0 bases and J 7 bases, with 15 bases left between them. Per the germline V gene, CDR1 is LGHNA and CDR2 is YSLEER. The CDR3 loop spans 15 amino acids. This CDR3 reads CASSQDRSQGNEAFF. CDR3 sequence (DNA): TGCGCCAGCAGCCAAGATCGGTCACAGGGCAATGAAGCTTTCTTT.

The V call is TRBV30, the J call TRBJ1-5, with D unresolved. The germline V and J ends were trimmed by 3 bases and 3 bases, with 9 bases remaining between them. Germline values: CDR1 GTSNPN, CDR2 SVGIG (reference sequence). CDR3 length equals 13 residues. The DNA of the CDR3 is TGTGCCTGGAGGCCTCTCCTCAATCAGCCCCAGCATTTT. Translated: CAWRPLLNQPQHF.

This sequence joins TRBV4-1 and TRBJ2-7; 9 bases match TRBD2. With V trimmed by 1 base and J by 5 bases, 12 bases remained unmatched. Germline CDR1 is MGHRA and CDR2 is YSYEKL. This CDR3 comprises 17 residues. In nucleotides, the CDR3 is TGCGCCAGCAGCCAAGTCGTTGTACGGCTAGCGGGAAACGAGCAGTACTTC. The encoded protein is CASSQVVVRLAGNEQYF.

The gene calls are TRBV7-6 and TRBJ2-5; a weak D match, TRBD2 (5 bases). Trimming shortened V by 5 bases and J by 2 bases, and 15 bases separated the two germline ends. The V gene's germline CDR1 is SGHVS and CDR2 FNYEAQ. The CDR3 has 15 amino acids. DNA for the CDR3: TGTGCCAGCAGCCGCGGGTGGGGTGAACAAGAGACCCAGTACTTC. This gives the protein CASSRGWGEQETQYF.

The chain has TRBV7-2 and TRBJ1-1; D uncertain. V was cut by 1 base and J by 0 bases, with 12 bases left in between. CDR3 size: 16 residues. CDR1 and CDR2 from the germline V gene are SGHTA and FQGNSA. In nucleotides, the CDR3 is TGTGCCAGCAGCTTAGGCCTTTCCCTCATGAACACTGAAGCTTTCTTT. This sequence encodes CASSLGLSLMNTEAFF.

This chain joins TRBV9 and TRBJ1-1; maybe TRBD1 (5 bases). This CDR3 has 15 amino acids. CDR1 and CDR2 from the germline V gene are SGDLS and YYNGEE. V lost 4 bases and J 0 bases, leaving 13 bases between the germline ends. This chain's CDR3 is CASSPLGVLNTEAFF. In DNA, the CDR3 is TGTGCCAGCAGCCCTCTGGGGGTCCTGAACACTGAAGCTTTCTTT.

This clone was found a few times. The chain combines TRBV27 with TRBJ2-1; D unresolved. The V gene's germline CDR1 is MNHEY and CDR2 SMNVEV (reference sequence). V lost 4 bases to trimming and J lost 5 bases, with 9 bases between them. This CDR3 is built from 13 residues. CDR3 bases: TGTGCCAGCAGTTGGTCCGTGAACAATGAGCAGTTCTTC. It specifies CASSWSVNNEQFF.

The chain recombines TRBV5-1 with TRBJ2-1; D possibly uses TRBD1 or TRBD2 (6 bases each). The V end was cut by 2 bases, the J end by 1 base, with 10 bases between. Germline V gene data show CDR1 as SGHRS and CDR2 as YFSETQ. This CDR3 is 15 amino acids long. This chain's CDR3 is CASSLEGGSYNEQFF. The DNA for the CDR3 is TGCGCCAGCAGCTTAGAGGGGGGATCCTACAATGAGCAGTTCTTC.

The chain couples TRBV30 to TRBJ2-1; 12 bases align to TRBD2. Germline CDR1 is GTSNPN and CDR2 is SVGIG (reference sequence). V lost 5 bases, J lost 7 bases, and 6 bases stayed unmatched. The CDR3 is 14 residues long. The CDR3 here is CAWALAGGPNEQFF. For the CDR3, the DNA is TGTGCCTGGGCCCTAGCGGGAGGGCCGAATGAGCAGTTCTTC.

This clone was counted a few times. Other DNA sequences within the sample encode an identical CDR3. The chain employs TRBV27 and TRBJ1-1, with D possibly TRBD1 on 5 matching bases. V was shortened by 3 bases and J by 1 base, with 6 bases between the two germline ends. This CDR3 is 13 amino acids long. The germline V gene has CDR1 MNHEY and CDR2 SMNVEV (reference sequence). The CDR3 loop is CASSLGGNTEAFF. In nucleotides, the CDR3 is TGTGCCAGCAGTTTGGGGGGGAACACTGAAGCTTTCTTT.

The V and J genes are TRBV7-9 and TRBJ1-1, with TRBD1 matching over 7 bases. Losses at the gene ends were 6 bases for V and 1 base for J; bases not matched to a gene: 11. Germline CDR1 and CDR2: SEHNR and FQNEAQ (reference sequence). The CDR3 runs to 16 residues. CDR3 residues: CASRSPIGTENTEAFF. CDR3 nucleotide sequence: TGTGCCAGCAGGTCTCCAATTGGGACAGAGAACACTGAAGCTTTCTTT.

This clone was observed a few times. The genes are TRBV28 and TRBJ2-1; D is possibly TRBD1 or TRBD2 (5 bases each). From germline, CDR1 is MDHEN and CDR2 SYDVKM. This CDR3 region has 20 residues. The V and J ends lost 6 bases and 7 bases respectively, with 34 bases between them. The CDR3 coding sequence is TGTGCCAGCAGCCCCAAAACCGGGCCAGGGAGCCTGGCGCGAGGGAATGAGCAGTTCTTC. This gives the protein CASSPKTGPGSLARGNEQFF.

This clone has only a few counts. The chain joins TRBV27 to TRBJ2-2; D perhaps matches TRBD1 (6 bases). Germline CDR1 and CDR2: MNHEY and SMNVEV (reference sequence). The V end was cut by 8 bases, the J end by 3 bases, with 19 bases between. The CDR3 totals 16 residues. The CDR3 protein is CASAQGPLDYTGELFF. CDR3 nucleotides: TGTGCCAGCGCACAGGGCCCCTTAGATTACACCGGGGAGCTGTTTTTT.

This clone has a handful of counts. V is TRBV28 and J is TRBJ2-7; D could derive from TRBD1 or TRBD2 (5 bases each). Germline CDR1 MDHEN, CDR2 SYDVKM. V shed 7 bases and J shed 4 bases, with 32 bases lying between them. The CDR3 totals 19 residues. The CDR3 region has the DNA TGTGCCAGCACCACCTCCCCCGGCGGTGCCGGGGCACCCGTTTACGAGCAGTACTTC. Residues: CASTTSPGGAGAPVYEQYF.

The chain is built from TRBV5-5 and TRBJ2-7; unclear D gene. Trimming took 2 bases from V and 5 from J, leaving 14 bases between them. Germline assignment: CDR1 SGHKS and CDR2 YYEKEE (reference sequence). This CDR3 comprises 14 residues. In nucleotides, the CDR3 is TGTGCCAGCAGCTTTGTCCATCCCACCGACGAGCAGTACTTC. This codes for CASSFVHPTDEQYF.

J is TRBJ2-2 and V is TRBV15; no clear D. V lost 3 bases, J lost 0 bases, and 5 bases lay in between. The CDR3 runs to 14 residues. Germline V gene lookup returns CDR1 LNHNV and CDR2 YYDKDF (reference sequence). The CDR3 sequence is CATSSRTNTGELFF. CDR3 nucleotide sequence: TGTGCCACCAGCAGTAGGACGAACACCGGGGAGCTGTTTTTT.